Each of the 2 T cell receptor beta chains below was sequenced from the same sample in a study of early T cells in non-severe SARS-CoV-2 infection (dated by TCRdb to 2020 to 2023). The library relied on 5' RACE. Sequenced using a NextSeq 500. The public reads were reanalyzed by TCRdb: fastp trimming at Q25, MiXCR alignment, in-frame beta chains only. All rows with the same CDR3 protein become a single entry with the most common DNA and genes. In this sample the table shows under 85,000 distinct CDR3 sequences, over 10% of which occur a single time. The ten most abundant clones make up over 2.5% of the sample. Material for sequencing was whole blood. The receptors were sampled from an adult who was a healthcare worker with PCR-confirmed SARS-CoV-2 infection or an uninfected control (not recorded which).

This chain links TRBV11-2 with TRBJ2-3; no reliable D call. This CDR3 has 11 residues. Deletions cut 7 bases from V and 6 bases from J, with 8 bases between. Germline V gives CDR1 SGHAT, CDR2 FQNNGV. The DNA of the CDR3 is TGTGCCAGCACCCTAGGGGATACGCAGTATTTT. It specifies CASTLGDTQYF.

This clonotype was seen more than once but under ten times. This rearrangement joins TRBV5-1 to TRBJ2-1, with 10 bases aligning to TRBD2. CDR1 is SGHRS and CDR2 is YFSETQ in the germline V gene. CDR3 length: 15 residues. J was trimmed by 12 bases and V by 2 bases; bases with no gene match: 11. The CDR3: CASSLSPAGGRGQFF. CDR3 nucleotides: TGCGCCAGCAGCTTATCCCCAGCGGGGGGGCGAGGGCAGTTCTTC.